Each of the 8 T cell receptor beta chains below was sequenced from the same sample in a study of cytomegalovirus exposure and HLA in healthy donors. Both 60 Vbeta primers and 13 Jbeta primers went into the PCR. Sequenced by immunoSEQ multiplex PCR; TCRdb stores in-frame clones only, minus some. Here the sample spans approximately 130,000 clones, roughly 80% being singletons. The specimen sequenced was PBMCs. The receptors derive from a woman aged 40 to 55 in good health and CMV-seronegative.

The chain employs TRBV13 and TRBJ2-2; D uncertain. The CDR3 has 11 amino acids. V was clipped by 3 bases and J by 6 bases, with 2 bases between them. The germline V gene has CDR1 PRHDT and CDR2 FYEKMQ (reference sequence). CDR3 nucleotides: TGTGCCAGCAGCTTCGCCGGGGAGCTGTTTTTT. It translates to CASSFAGELFF.

In this sample, this clone turned up a few times. The CDR3 protein is CASSFGTPASSGNTIYF. CDR3 in DNA: TGTGCCAGCAGCTTCGGGACACCTGCGAGCTCTGGAAACACCATATATTTT. This chain connects TRBV5-4 to TRBJ1-3; D perhaps matches TRBD1 (6 bases). The CDR3 is 17 amino acids. Trimming pared 2 bases from V and 0 bases from J, leaving 15 bases between. Germline loops: CDR1 SGHNT, CDR2 YYREEE (reference sequence).

This rearrangement joins TRBV19 to TRBJ1-1, with 8 bases matching TRBD1. V shed 3 bases and J 4 bases; nucleotides not matched to a gene: 10. Germline CDR1 reads LNHDA; CDR2 reads SQIVND (reference sequence). This CDR3 is 16 amino acids long. The CDR3 loop reads CASSIGQGAKGTEAFF. In DNA form, the CDR3 reads TGTGCCAGTAGTATCGGGCAGGGGGCGAAGGGCACTGAAGCTTTCTTT.

V gene TRBV29-1 combines with J gene TRBJ1-2; TRBD1 matches at 9 bases. Losses at the gene ends were 2 bases for V and 8 bases for J; bases not matched to a gene: 6. CDR1 and CDR2 (germline): SQVTM, ANQGSEA. The CDR3 runs to 13 residues. The CDR3 here is CSVELDRGGGYTF. The CDR3 DNA reads TGCAGCGTTGAATTGGACAGGGGAGGGGGCTACACCTTC.

This clone has more than one count but fewer than ten. The chain couples TRBV19 to TRBJ1-1, with D perhaps TRBD1 (5 bases). V was trimmed by 3 bases and J by 6 bases, leaving 17 bases between them. This CDR3 spans 15 amino acids. CDR1 and CDR2 (germline): LNHDA, SQIVND (reference sequence). In DNA form, the CDR3 reads TGTGCCAGTAGTATTGTGGCGGGGCCGGGGTCTGAAGCTTTCTTT. Translation: CASSIVAGPGSEAFF.

This clone was counted a few times. The CDR3 DNA reads as TGTGCCAGCAGCTTGACTAGCGCCCATGAGCAGTTCTTC. It specifies CASSLTSAHEQFF. The genes are TRBV5-6 and TRBJ2-1, with 7 bases that match TRBD2. From germline, CDR1 is SGHDT and CDR2 YYEEEE. The CDR3 runs 13 residues. V gave up 1 base and J gave up 8 bases; unmatched junction bases: 3.

V and J are TRBV28 and TRBJ1-6; D ambiguous. CDR3 length: 12 residues. The germline CDR1 and CDR2 sequences are MDHEN and SYDVKM. With 5 bases removed from V and 7 bases from J, the gap between germline ends came to 6 bases. The CDR3 protein is CASSQTNSPLHF. For the CDR3, the DNA is TGTGCCAGCAGTCAGACAAATTCACCCCTCCACTTT.

This sequence joins TRBV5-1 and TRBJ1-6; D is perhaps TRBD1 (6 bases). The CDR3 runs to 19 residues. Germline values: CDR1 SGHRS, CDR2 YFSETQ. Between the trimmed V and J ends, which lost 3 bases and 6 bases, there was a span of 25 bases. CDR3 sequence (DNA): TGCGCCAGCAGCTCTACCCTGTCGGGACCAGGGGTAGGTAATTCACCCCTCCACTTT. Its translation: CASSSTLSGPGVGNSPLHF.